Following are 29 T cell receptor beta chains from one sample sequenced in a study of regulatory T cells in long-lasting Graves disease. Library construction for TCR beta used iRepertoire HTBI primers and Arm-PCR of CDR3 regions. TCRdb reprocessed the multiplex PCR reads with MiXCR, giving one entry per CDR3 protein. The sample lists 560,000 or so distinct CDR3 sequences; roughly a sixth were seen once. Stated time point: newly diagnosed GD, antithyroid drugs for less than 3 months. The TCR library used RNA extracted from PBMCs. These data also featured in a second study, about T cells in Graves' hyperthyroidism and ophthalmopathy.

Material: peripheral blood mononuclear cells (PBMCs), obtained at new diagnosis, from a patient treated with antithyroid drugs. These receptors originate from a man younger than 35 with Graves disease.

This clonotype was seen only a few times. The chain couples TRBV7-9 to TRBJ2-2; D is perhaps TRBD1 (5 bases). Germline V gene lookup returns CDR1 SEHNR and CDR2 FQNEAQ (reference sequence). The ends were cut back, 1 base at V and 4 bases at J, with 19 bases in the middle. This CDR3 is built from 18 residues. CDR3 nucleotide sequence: TGTGCCAGCAGCTTAGTTTCACAGGTATTCACCGGCACCGGGGAGCTGTTTTTT. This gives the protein CASSLVSQVFTGTGELFF.

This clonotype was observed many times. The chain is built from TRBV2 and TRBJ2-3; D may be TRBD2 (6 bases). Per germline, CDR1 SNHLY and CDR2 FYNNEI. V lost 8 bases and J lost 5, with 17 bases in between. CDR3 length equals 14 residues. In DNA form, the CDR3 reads TGTGCCAGCGGAACTTCTGGGGGGTTAGATACGCAGTATTTT. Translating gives CASGTSGGLDTQYF.

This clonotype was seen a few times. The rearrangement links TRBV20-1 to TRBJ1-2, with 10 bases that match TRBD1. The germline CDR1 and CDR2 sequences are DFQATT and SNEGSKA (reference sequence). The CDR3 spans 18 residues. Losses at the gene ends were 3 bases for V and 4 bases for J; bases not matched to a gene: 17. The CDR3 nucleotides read TGCAGTGCTAGGTCTATTGCCCCGGGACAGGGGCCTAGCTATGGCTACACCTTC. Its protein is CSARSIAPGQGPSYGYTF.

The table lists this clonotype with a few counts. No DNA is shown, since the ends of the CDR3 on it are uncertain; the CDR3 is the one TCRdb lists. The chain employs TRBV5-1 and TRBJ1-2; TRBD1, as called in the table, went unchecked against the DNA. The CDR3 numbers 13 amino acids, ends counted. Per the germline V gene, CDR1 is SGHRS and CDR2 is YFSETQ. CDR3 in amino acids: CASSFGQGALRTF.

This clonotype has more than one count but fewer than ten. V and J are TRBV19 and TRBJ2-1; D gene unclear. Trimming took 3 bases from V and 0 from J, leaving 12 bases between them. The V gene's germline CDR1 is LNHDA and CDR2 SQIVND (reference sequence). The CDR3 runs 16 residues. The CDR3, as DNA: TGTGCCAGTAGTATCCACTTAAGTGGCTCCTACAATGAGCAGTTCTTC. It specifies CASSIHLSGSYNEQFF.

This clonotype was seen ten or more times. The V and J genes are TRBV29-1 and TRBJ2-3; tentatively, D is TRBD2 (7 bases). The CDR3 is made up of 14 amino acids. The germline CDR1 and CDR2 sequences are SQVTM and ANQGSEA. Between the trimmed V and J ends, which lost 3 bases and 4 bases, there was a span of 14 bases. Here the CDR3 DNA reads TGCAGCGTTGACGGGCCGGGGGGCTCAGATACGCAGTATTTT. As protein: CSVDGPGGSDTQYF.

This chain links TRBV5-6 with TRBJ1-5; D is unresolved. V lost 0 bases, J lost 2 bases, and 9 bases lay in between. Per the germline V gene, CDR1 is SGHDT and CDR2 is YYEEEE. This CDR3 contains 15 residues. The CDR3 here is CASSLDYMGNQPQHF. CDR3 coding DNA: TGTGCCAGCAGCTTGGATTATATGGGCAATCAGCCCCAGCATTTT.

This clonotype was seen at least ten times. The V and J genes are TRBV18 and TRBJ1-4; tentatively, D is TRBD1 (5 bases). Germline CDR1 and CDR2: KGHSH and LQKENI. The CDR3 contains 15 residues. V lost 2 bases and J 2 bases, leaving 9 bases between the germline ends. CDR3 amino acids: CASSPNPGTNEKLFF. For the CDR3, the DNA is TGTGCCAGCTCACCAAACCCAGGGACTAATGAAAAACTGTTTTTT.

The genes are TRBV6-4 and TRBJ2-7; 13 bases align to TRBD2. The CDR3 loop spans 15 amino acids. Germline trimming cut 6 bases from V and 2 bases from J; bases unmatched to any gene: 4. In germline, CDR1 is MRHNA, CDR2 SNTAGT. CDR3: CASRRLAGGPYEQYF. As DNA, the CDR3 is TGTGCCAGCAGAAGACTAGCGGGAGGACCCTACGAGCAGTACTTC.

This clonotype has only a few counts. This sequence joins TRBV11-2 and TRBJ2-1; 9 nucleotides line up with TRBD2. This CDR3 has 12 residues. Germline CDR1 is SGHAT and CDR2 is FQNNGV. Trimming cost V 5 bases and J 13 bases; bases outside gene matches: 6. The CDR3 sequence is CASSGRGLAQFF. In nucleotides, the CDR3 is TGTGCCAGCAGCGGGAGGGGACTAGCTCAGTTCTTC. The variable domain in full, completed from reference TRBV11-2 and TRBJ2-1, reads EAGVAQSPRYKIIEKRQSVAFWCNPISGHATLYWYQQILGQGPKLLIQFQNNGVVDDSQLPKDRFSAERLKGVDSTLKIQPAKLEDSAVYLCASSGRGLAQFFGPGTRLTVL.

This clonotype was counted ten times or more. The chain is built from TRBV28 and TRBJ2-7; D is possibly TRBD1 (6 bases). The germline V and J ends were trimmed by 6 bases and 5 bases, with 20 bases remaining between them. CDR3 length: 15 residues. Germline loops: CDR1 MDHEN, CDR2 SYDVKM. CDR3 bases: TGTGCCAGCAGCCCGGGACATCCAGTCAACCACGAGCAGTACTTC. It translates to CASSPGHPVNHEQYF. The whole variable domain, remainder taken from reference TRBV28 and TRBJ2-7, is DVKVTQSSRYLVKRTGEKVFLECVQDMDHENMFWYRQDPGLGLRLIYFSYDVKMKEKGDIPEGYSVSREKKERFSLILESASTNQTSMYLCASSPGHPVNHEQYFGPGTRLTVT.

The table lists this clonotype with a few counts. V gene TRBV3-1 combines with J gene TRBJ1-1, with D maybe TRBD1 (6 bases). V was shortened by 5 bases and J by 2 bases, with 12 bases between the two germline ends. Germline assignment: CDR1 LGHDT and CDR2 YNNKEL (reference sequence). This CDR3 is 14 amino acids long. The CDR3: CASSSTGSNTEAFF. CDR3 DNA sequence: TGTGCCAGCAGCAGTACAGGGTCAAACACTGAAGCTTTCTTT.

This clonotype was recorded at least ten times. This chain's CDR3 is CASSLEGTNEKLFF. The CDR3 DNA is TGTGCCAGCAGTTTAGAAGGAACTAATGAAAAACTGTTTTTT. V is TRBV12-3 or TRBV12-4 and J is TRBJ1-4; D not certain. V was trimmed by 1 base and J by 1 base, leaving 4 bases between them. The length of the CDR3 is 14 residues.

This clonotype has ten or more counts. The CDR3 DNA follows: TGTGCCAGCACCACGAACACAGGGGGTTCACCCCTCCACTTT. It translates to CASTTNTGGSPLHF. The gene calls are TRBV12-3 or TRBV12-4 and TRBJ1-6; TRBD1 matches at 8 bases. V shed 7 bases, J shed 9 bases, and the junction held 8 bases outside the gene matches. The CDR3 covers 14 residues.

The CDR3 is CASRTASGANVLTF. CDR3 sequence (DNA): TGTGCCAGCAGGACGGCCTCTGGGGCCAACGTCCTGACTTTC. The chain has TRBV6-1 and TRBJ2-6; no definite D call. CDR1 is MNHNS and CDR2 is SASEGT in the germline V gene. V lost 6 bases and J 0 bases, leaving 6 bases between the germline ends. This CDR3 has 14 residues.

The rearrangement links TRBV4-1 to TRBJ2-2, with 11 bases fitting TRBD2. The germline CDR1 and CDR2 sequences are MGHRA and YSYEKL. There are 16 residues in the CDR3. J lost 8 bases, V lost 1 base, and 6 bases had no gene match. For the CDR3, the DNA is TGCGCCAGCAGCCAAGGAAAGACTAGCGGGGAAGGGGAGCTGTTTTTT. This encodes CASSQGKTSGEGELFF.

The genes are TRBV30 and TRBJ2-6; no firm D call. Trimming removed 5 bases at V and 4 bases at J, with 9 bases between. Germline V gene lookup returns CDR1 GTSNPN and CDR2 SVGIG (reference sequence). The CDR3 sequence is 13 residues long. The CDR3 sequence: CAWGPVGANVLTF. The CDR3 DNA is TGTGCCTGGGGCCCCGTGGGGGCCAACGTCCTGACTTTC.

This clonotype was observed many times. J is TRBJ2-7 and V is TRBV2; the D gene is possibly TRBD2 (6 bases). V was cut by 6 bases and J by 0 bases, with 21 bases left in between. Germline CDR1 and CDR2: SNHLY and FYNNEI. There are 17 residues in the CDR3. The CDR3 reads CASRTWREAVSSYEQYF. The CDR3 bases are TGTGCCAGCAGAACCTGGAGGGAGGCGGTGAGCTCCTACGAGCAGTACTTC. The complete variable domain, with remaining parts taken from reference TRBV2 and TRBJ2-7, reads EPEVTQTPSHQVTQMGQEVILRCVPISNHLYFYWYRQILGQKVEFLVSFYNNEISEKSEIFDDQFSVERPDGSNFTLKIRSTKLEDSAMYFCASRTWREAVSSYEQYFGPGTRLTVT.

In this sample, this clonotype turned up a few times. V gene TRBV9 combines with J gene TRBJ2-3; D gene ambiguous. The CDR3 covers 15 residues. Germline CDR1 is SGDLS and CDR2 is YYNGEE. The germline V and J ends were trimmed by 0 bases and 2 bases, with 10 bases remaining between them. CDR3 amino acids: CASSVAGQLTDTQYF. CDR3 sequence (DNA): TGTGCCAGCAGCGTAGCCGGGCAGCTCACAGATACGCAGTATTTT.

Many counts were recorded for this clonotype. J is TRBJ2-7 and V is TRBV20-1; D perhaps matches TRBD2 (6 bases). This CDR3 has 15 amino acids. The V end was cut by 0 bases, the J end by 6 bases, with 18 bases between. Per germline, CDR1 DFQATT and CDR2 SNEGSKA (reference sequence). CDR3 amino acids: CSARDIGRLELEQYF. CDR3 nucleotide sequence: TGCAGTGCTAGAGATATTGGGCGACTAGAGCTCGAGCAGTACTTC.

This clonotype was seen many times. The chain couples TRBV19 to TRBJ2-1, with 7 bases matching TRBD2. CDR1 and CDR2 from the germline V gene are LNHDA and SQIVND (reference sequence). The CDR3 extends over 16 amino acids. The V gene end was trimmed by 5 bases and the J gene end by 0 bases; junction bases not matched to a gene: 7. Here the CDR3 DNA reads TGTGCCAGTAGTGGGAGGGATTACGGCTCCTACAATGAGCAGTTCTTC. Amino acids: CASSGRDYGSYNEQFF.

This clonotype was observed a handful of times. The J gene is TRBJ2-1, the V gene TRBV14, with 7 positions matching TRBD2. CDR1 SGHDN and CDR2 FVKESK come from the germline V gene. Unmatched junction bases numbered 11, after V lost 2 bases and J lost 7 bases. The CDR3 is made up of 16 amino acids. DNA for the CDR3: TGTGCCAGCAGCCAAAGCGGCGGGAGAGGTCAGAATGAGCAGTTCTTC. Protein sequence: CASSQSGGRGQNEQFF.

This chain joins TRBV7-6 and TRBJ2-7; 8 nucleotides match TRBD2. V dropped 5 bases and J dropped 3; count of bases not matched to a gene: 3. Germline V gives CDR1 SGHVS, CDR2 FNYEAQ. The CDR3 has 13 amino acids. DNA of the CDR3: TGTGCCAGCAGCACGACTAGCGTCTACGAGCAGTACTTC. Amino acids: CASSTTSVYEQYF.

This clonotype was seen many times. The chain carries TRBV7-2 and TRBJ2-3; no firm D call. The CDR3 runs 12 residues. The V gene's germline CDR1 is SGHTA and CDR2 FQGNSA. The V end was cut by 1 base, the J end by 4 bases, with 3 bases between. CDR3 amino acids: CASSLDPDTQYF. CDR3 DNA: TGTGCCAGCAGCTTAGATCCAGATACGCAGTATTTT.

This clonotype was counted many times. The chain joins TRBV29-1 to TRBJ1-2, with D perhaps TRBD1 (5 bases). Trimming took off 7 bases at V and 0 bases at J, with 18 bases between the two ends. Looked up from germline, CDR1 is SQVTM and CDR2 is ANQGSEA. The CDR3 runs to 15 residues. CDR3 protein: CSAQGGLGPNYGYTF. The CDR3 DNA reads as TGCAGCGCCCAGGGTGGGCTAGGCCCTAACTATGGCTACACCTTC.

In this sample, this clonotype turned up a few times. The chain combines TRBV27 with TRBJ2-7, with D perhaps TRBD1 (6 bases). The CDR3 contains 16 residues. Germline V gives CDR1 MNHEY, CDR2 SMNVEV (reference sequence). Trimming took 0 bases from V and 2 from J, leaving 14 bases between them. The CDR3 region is CASSLSTGTPTYEQYF. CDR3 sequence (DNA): TGTGCCAGCAGTTTATCGACCGGGACACCAACCTACGAGCAGTACTTC.

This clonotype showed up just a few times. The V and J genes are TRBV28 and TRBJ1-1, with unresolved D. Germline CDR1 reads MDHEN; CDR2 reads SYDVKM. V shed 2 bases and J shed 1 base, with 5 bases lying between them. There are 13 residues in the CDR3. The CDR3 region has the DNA TGTGCCAGCAGTTTAACATGGAACACTGAAGCTTTCTTT. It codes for CASSLTWNTEAFF.

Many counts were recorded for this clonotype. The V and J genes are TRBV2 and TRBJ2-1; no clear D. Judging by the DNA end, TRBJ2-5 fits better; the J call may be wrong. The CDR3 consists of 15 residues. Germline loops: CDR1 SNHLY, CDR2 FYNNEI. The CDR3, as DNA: TGTGCCAGCATGGAAGGGCAGACATCGAGGGAGACCCAGTACTTC. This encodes CASMEGQTSRETQYF.

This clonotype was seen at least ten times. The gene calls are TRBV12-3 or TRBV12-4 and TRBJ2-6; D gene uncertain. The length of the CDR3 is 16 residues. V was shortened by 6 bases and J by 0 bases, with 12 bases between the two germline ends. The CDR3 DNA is TGTGCCAGCAGCCTCGGCAGGAACTCTGGGGCCAACGTCCTGACTTTC. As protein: CASSLGRNSGANVLTF.